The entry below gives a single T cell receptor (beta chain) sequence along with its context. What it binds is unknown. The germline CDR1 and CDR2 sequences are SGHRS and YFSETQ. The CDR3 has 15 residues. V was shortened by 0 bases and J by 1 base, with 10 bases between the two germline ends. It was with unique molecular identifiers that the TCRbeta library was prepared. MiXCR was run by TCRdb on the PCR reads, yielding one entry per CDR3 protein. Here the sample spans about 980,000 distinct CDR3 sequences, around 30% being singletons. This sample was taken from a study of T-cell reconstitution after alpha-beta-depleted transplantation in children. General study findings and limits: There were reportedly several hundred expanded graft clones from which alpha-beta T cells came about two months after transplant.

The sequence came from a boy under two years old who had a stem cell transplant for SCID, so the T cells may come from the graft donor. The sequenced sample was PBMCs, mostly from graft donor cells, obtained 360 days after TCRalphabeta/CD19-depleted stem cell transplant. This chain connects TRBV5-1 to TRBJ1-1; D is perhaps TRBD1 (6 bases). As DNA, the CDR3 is TGCGCCAGCAGCTTGGGACAGGCATCGAACACTGAAGCTTTCTTT. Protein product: CASSLGQASNTEAFF.